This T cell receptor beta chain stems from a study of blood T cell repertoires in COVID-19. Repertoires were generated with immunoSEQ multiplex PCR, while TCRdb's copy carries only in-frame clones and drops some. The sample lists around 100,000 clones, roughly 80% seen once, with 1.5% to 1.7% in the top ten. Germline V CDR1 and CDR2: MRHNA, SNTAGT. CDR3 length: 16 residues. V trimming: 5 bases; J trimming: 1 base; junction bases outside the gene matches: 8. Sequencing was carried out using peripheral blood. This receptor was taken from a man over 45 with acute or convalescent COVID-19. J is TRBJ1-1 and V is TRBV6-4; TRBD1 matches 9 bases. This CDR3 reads CASSPGQGSRNTEAFF. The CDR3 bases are TGTGCCAGCAGTCCTGGACAGGGGAGTAGGAACACTGAAGCTTTCTTT.